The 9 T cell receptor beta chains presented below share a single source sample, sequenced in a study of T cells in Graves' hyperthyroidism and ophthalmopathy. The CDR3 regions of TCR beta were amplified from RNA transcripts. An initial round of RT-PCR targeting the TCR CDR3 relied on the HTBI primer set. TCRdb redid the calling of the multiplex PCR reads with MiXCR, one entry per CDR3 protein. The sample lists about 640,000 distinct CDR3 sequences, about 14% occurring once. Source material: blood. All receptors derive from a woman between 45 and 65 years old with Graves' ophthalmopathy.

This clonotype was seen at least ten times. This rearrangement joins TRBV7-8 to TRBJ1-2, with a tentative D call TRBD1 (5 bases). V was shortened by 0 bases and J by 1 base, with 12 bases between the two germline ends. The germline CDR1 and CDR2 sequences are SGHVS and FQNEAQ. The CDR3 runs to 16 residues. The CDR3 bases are TGTGCCAGCAGCTTAGCCGGGGACGGCTATAACTATGGCTACACCTTC. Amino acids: CASSLAGDGYNYGYTF.

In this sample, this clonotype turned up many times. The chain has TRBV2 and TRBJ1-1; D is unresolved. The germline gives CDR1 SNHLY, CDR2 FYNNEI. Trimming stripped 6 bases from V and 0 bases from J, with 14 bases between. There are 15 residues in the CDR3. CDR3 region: CASRDLRNLNTEAFF. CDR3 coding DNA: TGTGCCAGCAGAGACCTCCGGAACTTGAACACTGAAGCTTTCTTT.

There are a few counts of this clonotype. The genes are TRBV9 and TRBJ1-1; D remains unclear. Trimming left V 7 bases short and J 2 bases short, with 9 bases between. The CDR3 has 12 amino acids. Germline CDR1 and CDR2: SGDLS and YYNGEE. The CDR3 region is CASGQINTEAFF. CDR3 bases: TGTGCCAGCGGCCAGATAAACACTGAAGCTTTCTTT.

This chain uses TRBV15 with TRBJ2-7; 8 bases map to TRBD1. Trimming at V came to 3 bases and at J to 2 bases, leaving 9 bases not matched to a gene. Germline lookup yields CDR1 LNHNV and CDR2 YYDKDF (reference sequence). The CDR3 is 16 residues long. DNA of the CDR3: TGTGCCACCAGCAGCCGGAGGGACAGGAGGACCTACGAGCAGTACTTC. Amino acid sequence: CATSSRRDRRTYEQYF.

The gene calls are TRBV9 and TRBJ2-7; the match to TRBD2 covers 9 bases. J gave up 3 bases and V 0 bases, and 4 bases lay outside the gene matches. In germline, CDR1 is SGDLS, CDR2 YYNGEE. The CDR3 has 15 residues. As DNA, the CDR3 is TGTGCCAGCAGCGTAGGTAATAGCGGGAGCTACGAGCAGTACTTC. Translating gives CASSVGNSGSYEQYF.

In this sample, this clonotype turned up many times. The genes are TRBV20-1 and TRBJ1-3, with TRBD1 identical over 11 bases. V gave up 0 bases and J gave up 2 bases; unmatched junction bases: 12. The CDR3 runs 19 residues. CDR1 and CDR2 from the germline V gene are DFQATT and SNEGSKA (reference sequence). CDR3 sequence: CSARDRSLGQGEPGNTIYF. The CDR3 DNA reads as TGCAGTGCTAGAGATCGTTCACTGGGACAGGGGGAGCCTGGAAACACCATATATTTT.

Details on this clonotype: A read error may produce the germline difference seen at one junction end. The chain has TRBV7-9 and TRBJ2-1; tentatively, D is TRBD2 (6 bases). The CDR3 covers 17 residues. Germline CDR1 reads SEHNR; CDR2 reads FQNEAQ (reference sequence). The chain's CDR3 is CASSLEGSTGDWNEQSF. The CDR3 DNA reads TGTGCCAGCAGCTTAGAAGGTTCGACGGGAGATTGGAATGAGCAGTCCTTC.

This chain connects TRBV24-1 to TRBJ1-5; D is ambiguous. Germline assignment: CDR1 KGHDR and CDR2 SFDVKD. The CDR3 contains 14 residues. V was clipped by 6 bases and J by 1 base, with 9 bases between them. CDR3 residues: CATSSAYSNQPQHF. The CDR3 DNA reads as TGTGCCACCAGTAGCGCGTACAGCAATCAGCCCCAGCATTTT.

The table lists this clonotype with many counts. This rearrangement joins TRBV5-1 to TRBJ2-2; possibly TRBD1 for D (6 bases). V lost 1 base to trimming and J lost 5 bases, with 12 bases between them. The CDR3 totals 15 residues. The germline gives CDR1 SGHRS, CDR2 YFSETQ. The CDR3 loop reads CASSLSTGKTGELFF. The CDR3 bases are TGCGCCAGCAGCTTGTCTACAGGGAAGACCGGGGAGCTGTTTTTT.